Below are 5 T cell receptor beta chains sequenced from a single sample in a study of T-cell memory formation after mild COVID-19. TCRdb passed the 5' RACE reads through MiXCR, listing each CDR3 protein once. Among 65,000 to 90,000 distinct CDR3 sequences listed, around 13% were seen once. Sample: PBMCs or a T cell subset sorted from them (not recorded which). The source of these receptors is a man younger than 35 who had mild COVID-19 (a few samples of this study predate the infection). Cell type and time point are not known.

The J gene is TRBJ2-7, the V gene TRBV10-2; a possible D gene is TRBD2 (6 bases). Per the germline V gene, CDR1 is WSHSY and CDR2 is SAAADI. Trimming shortened V by 2 bases and J by 2 bases, and 7 bases separated the two germline ends. This CDR3 has 13 amino acids. The CDR3 DNA sequence: TGCGCCAGCAGTGAGGGACTAACCTACGAGCAGTACGTC. It encodes CASSEGLTYEQYV.

A few counts support this clonotype. The chain has TRBV29-1 and TRBJ1-2; 12 nucleotides match TRBD1. CDR1 is SQVTM and CDR2 is ANQGSEA in the germline V gene. This CDR3 is 13 amino acids long. V trimming: 6 bases; J trimming: 6 bases; junction bases outside the gene matches: 5. CDR3: CSVPGQGANGYTF. CDR3 in DNA: TGCAGCGTGCCGGGACAGGGGGCAAATGGCTACACCTTC.

The chain recombines TRBV7-9 with TRBJ1-1; D gene unclear. V was pared by 3 bases and J by 6 bases, with 2 bases between. Germline V lookup: CDR1 SEHNR, CDR2 FQNEAQ (reference sequence). The CDR3 spans 10 residues. CDR3 DNA: TGTGCCAGCAGCTTCCCTGAAGCTTTCTTT. Encoded protein: CASSFPEAFF. The variable domain in full, with the rest retrieved from reference TRBV7-9 and TRBJ1-1, is DTGVSQNPRHKITKRGQNVTFRCDPISEHNRLYWYRQTLGQGPEFLTYFQNEAQLEKSRLLSDRFSAERPKGSFSTLEIQRTEQGDSAMYLCASSFPEAFFGQGTRLTVV.

As DNA, the CDR3 is TGCGCCAGCAGCGGCCGGGACGGCCTCAATTCACCCCTCCACTTT. Amino acids: CASSGRDGLNSPLHF. The chain uses TRBV5-1 and TRBJ1-6; possible D gene TRBD1, 5 bases. V was shortened by 4 bases and J by 7 bases, with 15 bases between the two germline ends. CDR1 is SGHRS, CDR2 YFSETQ, per germline. This CDR3 has 15 amino acids.

This clonotype has more than one count but fewer than ten. The chain combines TRBV7-6 with TRBJ2-7, with 10 positions matching TRBD1. The J segment lost 4 bases and the V segment lost 4 bases, leaving 7 bases of the junction unmatched. The germline gives CDR1 SGHVS, CDR2 FNYEAQ. This CDR3 region has 15 residues. For the CDR3, the DNA is TGTGCCAGCAGCTGGCGGACAGGGGGAGGGTACGAGCAGTACTTC. Protein sequence: CASSWRTGGGYEQYF.